The entry below gives a single T cell receptor (beta chain) sequence along with its context. V was clipped by 7 bases and J by 0 bases, with 13 bases between them. Germline V gene lookup returns CDR1 MDHEN and CDR2 SYDVKM. The CDR3 totals 15 residues. The sample originates from a study of shared clonotypes between healthy human individuals. Selected positively for CCR7 and CD45RO-negative, naive CD8 cells excluded terminally differentiated effector memory CD45RA+ cells. Method: immunoSEQ multiplex PCR; TCRdb's copy keeps in-frame clones and lacks some. The sample contains around 2.1 million clones, about 93% of which appear only once.

The TCR comes from a man aged 18 to 30 in good health. Some clones in this sample may be carry-over from other donors' samples. The source material was naive CD8+ T cells from PBMCs. The V call is TRBV28, the J call TRBJ1-3; D is uncertain. The CDR3 sequence: CASTPNSYSGNTIYF. The DNA for the CDR3 is TGTGCCAGCACCCCCAACAGTTACTCTGGAAACACCATATATTTT.